The rows below give T cell receptor beta chains drawn from one sample of a study of blood T cells in healthy people across ages. TCRdb recomputed calls from the 5' RACE reads with MiXCR, one row per CDR3 protein. The data contain 850,000 or so distinct CDR3 sequences, about 28% of them singletons. Source material: blood. These receptors were obtained from a woman of 80 years or more in good health. CDR3s include the opening cysteine and the closing phenylalanine or tryptophan. D genes are given only for firm matches. Clone size appears in some rows only: once, few, many, or a class for an expanded clone.

clone_size	j_call	d_call	v_call	cdr3_aa	cdr3_nt
-	TRBJ2-6	-	TRBV29-1	CSADDGSGANVLTF	TGCAGCGCCGACGATGGCTCTGGGGCCAACGTCCTGACTTTC
many	TRBJ2-1	-	TRBV21-1	CASSKGGSNEQFF	TGTGCCAGCAGCAAAGGGGGCAGCAATGAGCAGTTCTTC
-	TRBJ2-3	-	TRBV5-6	CASSQQTVRRTDTQYF	TGTGCCAGCAGCCAACAGACAGTAAGGCGTACAGATACGCAGTATTTT
-	TRBJ2-7	-	TRBV7-9	CASSNGAGPNEQYF	TGTGCCAGCAGCAATGGGGCAGGGCCCAACGAGCAGTACTTC
-	TRBJ2-3	TRBD1	TRBV5-1	CASSFRRTGLTDTQYF	TGCGCCAGCAGCTTCCGGAGGACAGGATTGACAGATACGCAGTATTTT
-	TRBJ2-1	-	TRBV7-9	CASNFEGSNEQFF	TGTGCCAGCAACTTTGAGGGTAGCAATGAGCAGTTCTTC
many	TRBJ2-1	TRBD1	TRBV7-8	CASSLEPDRGYNEQFF	TGTGCCAGCAGCTTAGAACCGGACAGGGGCTACAATGAGCAGTTCTTC
few	TRBJ1-1	-	TRBV6-4	CASSDSSAMNTEAFF	TGTGCCAGCAGTGACTCGTCTGCTATGAACACTGAAGCTTTCTTT
many	TRBJ1-1	-	TRBV3-1	CASSPNGKEAFF	TGTGCCAGCAGCCCCAACGGGAAGGAGGCTTTCTTT
-	TRBJ2-1	-	TRBV25-1	CAGSDPLADEQFF	TGTGCCGGCAGTGACCCCTTAGCGGATGAGCAGTTCTTC
-	TRBJ2-6	-	TRBV29-1	CSVEDRDSGANVLTF	TGCAGCGTTGAAGACAGAGACTCTGGGGCCAACGTCCTGACTTTC
few	TRBJ2-7	-	TRBV6-1	CASSSSTPTIEQYF	TGTGCCAGCAGTTCTTCCACCCCTACGATCGAGCAGTACTTC
many	TRBJ2-7	-	TRBV21-1	CASSAGQGGTYEQYF	TGTGCCAGCAGCGCCGGACAGGGGGGCACCTACGAGCAGTACTTC
few	TRBJ2-1	-	TRBV14	CAGSRQNNEQFF	TGTGCCGGCAGCAGACAGAACAATGAGCAGTTCTTC
few	TRBJ2-1	TRBD2	TRBV6-2/TRBV6-3	CATSRWGGNEQFF	TGTGCTACCAGTAGGTGGGGGGGGAATGAGCAGTTCTTC
many	TRBJ1-4	-	TRBV7-9	CASSQTGFGEKLFF	TGTGCCAGCAGCCAGACAGGATTCGGGGAAAAACTGTTTTTT
many	TRBJ2-3	-	TRBV7-9	CASSLGFGDTTDTQYF	TGTGCCAGCAGCTTAGGGTTCGGGGACACCACAGATACGCAGTATTTT
-	TRBJ1-2	-	TRBV20-1	CSAEEIVGLRGYTF	TGCAGTGCCGAAGAAATTGTGGGTCTGAGGGGCTACACCTTC
-	TRBJ2-2	-	TRBV11-2	CASSLQVSGGELFF	TGTGCCAGCAGCTTACAGGTGTCGGGCGGGGAGCTGTTTTTT
many	TRBJ2-5	TRBD1	TRBV9	CASSPSGQGRETQYF	TGTGCCAGCAGCCCATCTGGACAGGGCCGGGAGACCCAGTACTTC
-	TRBJ2-1	TRBD1	TRBV3-1	CASSSPGTGGRDEQFF	TGTGCCAGCAGCTCACCCGGGACAGGGGGTCGCGATGAGCAGTTCTTC
many	TRBJ2-3	TRBD2	TRBV7-2	CASSLAGGGRGFGRTDTQYF	TGTGCCAGCAGCTTAGCCGGGGGGGGTCGTGGGTTCGGTCGCACAGATACGCAGTATTTT
many	TRBJ2-3	TRBD2	TRBV6-6	CASSDGLAFSTDTQYF	TGTGCCAGCAGTGACGGACTAGCCTTTAGCACAGATACGCAGTATTTT
-	TRBJ1-5	-	TRBV7-2	CASSPGGARQPQHF	TGTGCCAGCAGCCCGGGGGGGGCGAGACAGCCCCAGCATTTT
-	TRBJ2-3	TRBD1	TRBV30	CAWRDGGPGGDAQYF	TGTGCCTGGAGAGACGGCGGGCCAGGGGGAGATGCGCAGTATTTT
many	TRBJ1-2	-	TRBV10-3	CAISGGGDKYGYTF	TGTGCCATCAGTGGAGGAGGGGATAAGTATGGCTACACCTTC
-	TRBJ1-2	-	TRBV3-1	CASSQGRQILNYGYTF	TGTGCCAGCAGCCAAGGACGACAGATACTGAACTATGGCTACACCTTC
many	TRBJ1-2	TRBD1	TRBV27	CASSFTGQGLYGYTF	TGTGCCAGCAGTTTTACGGGACAGGGACTCTATGGCTACACCTTC
many	TRBJ1-5	TRBD1	TRBV12-3/TRBV12-4	CASSLAGGGQPQHF	TGTGCCAGCAGCTTAGCAGGGGGTGGTCAGCCCCAGCATTTT
once	TRBJ2-1	-	TRBV4-2	CASSQGWDGNEQFF	TGTGCCAGCAGCCAAGGTTGGGATGGGAATGAGCAGTTCTTC
many	TRBJ2-1	TRBD1	TRBV2	CASRIRDRVSYNEQFF	TGTGCCAGCAGAATCCGGGACAGGGTATCCTACAATGAGCAGTTCTTC
many	TRBJ2-6	TRBD2	TRBV6-2/TRBV6-3	CASSYAGAGANVLTF	TGTGCCAGCAGCTACGCGGGAGCAGGGGCCAACGTCCTGACTTTC
many	TRBJ1-2	-	TRBV7-9	CASSANRDGYGYTF	TGTGCCAGCAGCGCCAACAGGGATGGCTATGGCTACACCTTC
many	TRBJ1-2	TRBD1	TRBV20-1	CSATPKGQDLYGYTF	TGCAGTGCCACACCCAAGGGACAGGATTTGTATGGCTACACCTTC
-	TRBJ2-3	-	TRBV30	CAWSKIRVGGISDTQYF	TGTGCCTGGAGCAAGATACGCGTGGGGGGAATCTCAGATACGCAGTATTTT
-	TRBJ2-7	TRBD1	TRBV5-1	CASSQQGASYNEQYF	TGCGCCAGCAGCCAACAGGGGGCCTCCTACAATGAGCAGTACTTC
-	TRBJ1-1	-	TRBV20-1	CSARPTWAGNTEAFF	TGCAGTGCTAGACCAACCTGGGCGGGGAACACTGAAGCTTTCTTT
few	TRBJ1-6	TRBD1	TRBV6-5	CASRPPGQTNSPLHF	TGTGCCAGCAGGCCGCCGGGACAGACCAATTCACCCCTCCACTTT
-	TRBJ2-1	TRBD1	TRBV12-3/TRBV12-4	CASSRRTGGLDEQFF	TGTGCCAGCAGTCGACGGACAGGGGGCCTCGATGAGCAGTTCTTC
many	TRBJ2-1	TRBD2	TRBV18	CASSPSVLAGGQRNNEQFF	TGTGCCAGCTCCCCAAGCGTACTAGCGGGGGGCCAGAGAAACAATGAGCAGTTCTTC
few	TRBJ2-5	-	TRBV6-5	CASSHDGSRKTQYF	TGTGCCAGCAGTCACGACGGGAGTCGGAAGACCCAGTACTTC
many	TRBJ2-5	TRBD1	TRBV20-1	CSASSPGTAQETQYF	TGCAGTGCTAGTAGTCCCGGGACAGCGCAAGAGACCCAGTACTTC
many	TRBJ2-3	TRBD1	TRBV20-1	CSARVQGVLGTQYF	TGCAGTGCTAGAGTCCAGGGGGTGCTTGGTACGCAGTATTTT
-	TRBJ1-1	-	TRBV6-1	CASMDPPGPREAFF	TGTGCCAGCATGGACCCCCCTGGACCGCGTGAAGCTTTCTTT
once	TRBJ1-5	TRBD1	TRBV2	CASRRHSWDRGTDQPQHF	TGTGCCAGCAGGAGACATAGCTGGGACAGGGGAACCGATCAGCCCCAGCATTTT
-	TRBJ1-2	-	TRBV7-2	CASSIGTMQGYGYTF	TGTGCCAGCAGCATCGGGACAATGCAGGGCTATGGCTACACCTTC
many	TRBJ2-3	TRBD2	TRBV20-1	CSSSGGAGTDTQYF	TGCAGTTCTAGCGGGGGGGCCGGCACAGATACGCAGTATTTT
-	TRBJ2-1	-	TRBV5-1	CASSLGGSSEYNEQFF	TGCGCCAGCAGCTTGGGAGGTTCGAGCGAGTACAATGAGCAGTTCTTC
-	TRBJ1-5	-	TRBV6-1	CASRLLEGQGSNQPQHF	TGTGCCAGCAGACTTTTAGAGGGCCAGGGCAGCAATCAGCCCCAGCATTTT
once	TRBJ2-7	-	TRBV27	CASGLLEQYF	TGTGCCAGCGGACTCCTCGAGCAGTACTTC
-	TRBJ1-2	-	TRBV4-1	CASSQAAMTGTYGYTF	TGCGCCAGCAGCCAAGCAGCCATGACAGGAACCTATGGCTACACCTTC
-	TRBJ2-3	TRBD1	TRBV7-9	CASSFGQDFNTQYF	TGTGCCAGCAGCTTTGGACAGGATTTCAACACGCAGTATTTT
few	TRBJ2-7	TRBD1	TRBV5-5	CASNPVGSAGTEAYEQYF	TGTGCCAGCAACCCAGTAGGGAGCGCCGGGACAGAAGCCTACGAGCAGTACTTC
many	TRBJ2-3	TRBD2	TRBV12-3/TRBV12-4	CASGGTSGLHTQYF	TGTGCCAGCGGCGGGACTAGCGGGTTACATACGCAGTATTTT